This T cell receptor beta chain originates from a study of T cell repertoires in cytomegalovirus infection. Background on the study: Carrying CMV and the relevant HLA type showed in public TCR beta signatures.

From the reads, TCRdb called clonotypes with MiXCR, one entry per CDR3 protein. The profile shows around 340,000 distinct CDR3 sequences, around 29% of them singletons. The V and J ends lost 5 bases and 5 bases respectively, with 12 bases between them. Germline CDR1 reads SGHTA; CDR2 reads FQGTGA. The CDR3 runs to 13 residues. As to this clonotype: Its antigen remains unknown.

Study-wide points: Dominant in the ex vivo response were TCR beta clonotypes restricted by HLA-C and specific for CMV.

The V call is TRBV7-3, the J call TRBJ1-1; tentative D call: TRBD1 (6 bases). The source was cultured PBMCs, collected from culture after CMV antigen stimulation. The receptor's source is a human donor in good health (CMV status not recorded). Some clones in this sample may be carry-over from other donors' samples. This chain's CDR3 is CASSPQTGTEAFF. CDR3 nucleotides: TGTGCCAGCAGCCCTCAGACAGGAACTGAAGCTTTCTTT.